The 6 T cell receptor beta chains given below trace back to one sample, sequenced in a study of control samples from healthy donors and cancer patients. Libraries were prepared by immunoSEQ multiplex PCR; TCRdb keeps only in-frame clonotypes and omits some of them. The sample has around 250,000 clones, roughly 87% seen once. Sequenced input: PBMCs. The receptors come from a woman aged 55-69 years with lung cancer.

This sequence joins TRBV5-6 and TRBJ1-1; a weak D match, TRBD1 (6 bases). CDR1 and CDR2 (germline): SGHDT, YYEEEE. V was clipped by 5 bases and J by 6 bases, with 17 bases between them. The CDR3 extends over 14 amino acids. CDR3 in DNA: TGTGCCAGCAGGTTGAGGGGGATAGACGCTGAAGCTTTCTTT. Amino acids: CASRLRGIDAEAFF.

This clone was observed once. This chain uses TRBV9 with TRBJ2-3; D possibly uses TRBD1 or TRBD2 (7 bases each). The germline V and J ends were trimmed by 0 bases and 4 bases, with 12 bases remaining between them. CDR1 is SGDLS and CDR2 is YYNGEE in the germline V gene. There are 15 residues in the CDR3. The CDR3 here is CASSVGGGGPDTQYF. The CDR3, as DNA: TGTGCCAGCAGCGTAGGGGGAGGGGGCCCAGATACGCAGTATTTT.

The rearrangement links TRBV5-1 to TRBJ2-3; the D gene could be TRBD1 or TRBD2 (5 bases each). V lost 8 bases, J lost 5 bases, and 18 bases lay in between. Germline assignment: CDR1 SGHRS and CDR2 YFSETQ. The CDR3 covers 14 residues. The CDR3, as DNA: TGCGCCAGTAGCCGGGACGGGGTCATAGATACGCAGTATTTT. It codes for CASSRDGVIDTQYF.

V usage is TRBV5-1 and J usage is TRBJ1-6, with a tentative D call TRBD1 (5 bases). Trimming took off 6 bases at V and 6 bases at J, with 16 bases between the two ends. CDR1 and CDR2 from the germline V gene are SGHRS and YFSETQ. The CDR3 runs to 15 residues. The CDR3 DNA is TGCGCCAGCACCATGGGGCCGCACCTTAATTCACCCCTCCACTTT. Amino acid sequence: CASTMGPHLNSPLHF.

This chain connects TRBV28 to TRBJ2-3; 8 nucleotides align to TRBD2. This CDR3 has 14 residues. The V gene end was trimmed by 7 bases and the J gene end by 1 base; junction bases not matched to a gene: 4. Germline V gene lookup returns CDR1 MDHEN and CDR2 SYDVKM. CDR3 sequence reads: CASISGGGTDTQYF. In DNA form, the CDR3 reads TGTGCCAGCATCTCGGGGGGGGGCACAGATACGCAGTATTTT. The entire variable domain, with the rest obtained from reference TRBV28 and TRBJ2-3, is as follows: DVKVTQSSRYLVKRTGEKVFLECVQDMDHENMFWYRQDPGLGLRLIYFSYDVKMKEKGDIPEGYSVSREKKERFSLILESASTNQTSMYLCASISGGGTDTQYFGPGTRLTVL.

The chain recombines TRBV18 with TRBJ1-1; a weak D match, TRBD1 (5 bases). Germline V gives CDR1 KGHSH, CDR2 LQKENI. The CDR3 loop spans 14 amino acids. V was clipped by 3 bases and J by 3 bases, with 11 bases between them. CDR3 amino acids: CASSPRGEHTEAFF. The CDR3 DNA reads as TGTGCCAGCTCACCGAGGGGAGAACACACTGAAGCTTTCTTT. The whole variable domain, remainder taken from reference TRBV18 and TRBJ1-1, is NAGVMQNPRHLVRRRGQEARLRCSPMKGHSHVYWYRQLPEEGLKFMVYLQKENIIDESGMPKERFSAEFPKEGPSILRIQQVVRGDSAAYFCASSPRGEHTEAFFGQGTRLTVV.